This T cell receptor (beta chain) was profiled in a study of shared clonotypes between healthy human individuals. Overall study context: The study used three CD4 naive, three CD4 memory, two CD8 naive and one CD8 memory plate per donor.

The protocol was immunoSEQ multiplex PCR, while the TCRdb copy is restricted to in-frame clones and leaves out a portion. The data show 2 million to 2.5 million clones, with about 92% seen just once and over 1.5% held by the top ten. Comments on this clone: Its antigen is undetermined.

The length of the CDR3 is 16 residues. Trimming shortened V by 0 bases and J by 6 bases, and 15 bases separated the two germline ends. The germline V gene has CDR1 MGHRA and CDR2 YSYEKL. CD8 cells classed as naive were CD45RO-negative and positively selected for CCR7, excluding terminally differentiated effector memory CD45RA+ cells. Whole-study findings and limits: Relative to memory subsets, naive subsets generally showed larger estimated richness. Among donors, sharing of clonotypes was expected to be affected by sequencing depth. Non-shared clonotypes had lower generation probabilities than those shared by all four donors.

Material for sequencing was naive CD8+ T cells from PBMCs. The sequence was collected from a man younger than 35 in good health. Some clones in this sample may be carry-over from other donors' samples. The V call is TRBV4-1, the J call TRBJ2-1, with D possibly matching TRBD2 (6 bases). The CDR3 nucleotides read TGCGCCAGCAGCCAAGATCGCGGGGTAGGCGTCAATGAGCAGTTCTTC. Amino acids: CASSQDRGVGVNEQFF.